This T cell receptor (beta chain) was sequenced for a study of T cells in Graves' hyperthyroidism and ophthalmopathy. Study details: Prior to any treatment, at the point of initial diagnosis, peripheral blood was collected. Regarding the study as a whole: A model of 13 V-J pairs discriminated ophthalmopathy from stable hyperthyroidism.

In this sample, this clonotype turned up many times. Antigen unknown. Uncontrolled infection, other autoimmune disease, pregnancy or lactation led to exclusion. This CDR3 contains 16 residues. CDR1 DFQATT and CDR2 SNEGSKA come from the germline V gene (reference sequence). The germline V and J ends were trimmed by 0 bases and 5 bases, with 19 bases remaining between them. The TCR beta CDR3 regions underwent amplification using RNA transcripts as the source. RT-PCR in the first round (using the HTBI primer set) targeted the TCR CDR3. TCRdb re-analysed the multiplex PCR reads in MiXCR, keeping a single row per CDR3 protein. The table lists 250,000 to 350,000 distinct CDR3 sequences, approximately 17% of them singletons.

This TCR came from a man younger than 45 with Graves' hyperthyroidism. Sequencing was done on a sample of blood. The J gene is TRBJ2-5, the V gene TRBV20-1, with D possibly matching TRBD2 (6 bases). The CDR3 coding sequence is TGCAGTGCTAGAGACATGGTGGGGGAGGCAGGCGAGACCCAGTACTTC. The encoded protein is CSARDMVGEAGETQYF.